These T cell receptor beta chains were read from a single sample in a study of identical twins. Via MiXCR, TCRdb re-called the 5' RACE reads, giving one row per CDR3 protein. The table shows roughly 570,000 distinct CDR3 sequences, with around a tenth occurring only once. These records were also assigned to another study, of yellow fever vaccine responses in identical twins.

The sequencing sample was made of PBMCs. The receptor set was obtained from a woman aged 18-29 years in good health. CDR3s include the opening cysteine and the closing phenylalanine or tryptophan. The D gene is left open where the match is weak. Part of the rows lack a size; the others show once, few, many or a class for expanded clones.

j_gene: TRBJ2-5
v_gene: TRBV20-1
d_gene: -
abundance: few
CDR3nt: TGCAGTGCTAGGGCCGGGGCGGAGACCCAGTACTTC
CDR3aa: CSARAGAETQYF

j_gene: TRBJ2-3
v_gene: TRBV7-9
d_gene: -
abundance: many
CDR3nt: TGTGCCAGAAGGGCGCTGATGACCACAGATACGCAGTATTTT
CDR3aa: CARRALMTTDTQYF

j_gene: TRBJ2-5
v_gene: TRBV19
d_gene: TRBD2
abundance: -
CDR3nt: TGTGCCAGTAGCCCCCAAGCGGGGGGGCAGGGGACCCAGTACTTC
CDR3aa: CASSPQAGGQGTQYF

j_gene: TRBJ2-7
v_gene: TRBV6-2/TRBV6-3
d_gene: -
abundance: -
CDR3nt: TGTGCCAGCAGTTACTCGAACCCCTACGAGCAGTACTTC
CDR3aa: CASSYSNPYEQYF

j_gene: TRBJ1-2
v_gene: TRBV5-6
d_gene: -
abundance: few
CDR3nt: TGTGCCAGCAGCTTGGGAAGCAGGGTGGCTCTATGGGGCTACACCTTC
CDR3aa: CASSLGSRVALWGYTF

j_gene: TRBJ2-5
v_gene: TRBV15
d_gene: -
abundance: once
CDR3nt: TGTGCCACCAGCAGAGAAGCGAAGTACCAAGAGACCCAGTACTTC
CDR3aa: CATSREAKYQETQYF

j_gene: TRBJ2-3
v_gene: TRBV5-1
d_gene: TRBD2
abundance: many
CDR3nt: TGCGCCAGCAGCTTGGGGTCTAGCGGTACGGTTGATACGCAGTATTTT
CDR3aa: CASSLGSSGTVDTQYF

j_gene: TRBJ2-3
v_gene: TRBV20-1
d_gene: -
abundance: -
CDR3nt: TGCAGTGCGGACCCCCGACTGGATACGCAGTATTTT
CDR3aa: CSADPRLDTQYF

j_gene: TRBJ2-5
v_gene: TRBV20-1
d_gene: -
abundance: few
CDR3nt: TGCAGTGCTAGTTTATCAGGGACGTTAGAGACCCAGTACTTC
CDR3aa: CSASLSGTLETQYF

j_gene: TRBJ2-5
v_gene: TRBV10-3
d_gene: TRBD2
abundance: few
CDR3nt: TGTGCCACCTCGGAGCGGGGCCAAGAGACCCAGTACTTC
CDR3aa: CATSERGQETQYF

j_gene: TRBJ2-7
v_gene: TRBV4-2
d_gene: TRBD2
abundance: many
CDR3nt: TGTGCCAGCAGCCAAGATTTAGCGGGAGGGTACGAGCAGTACTTC
CDR3aa: CASSQDLAGGYEQYF

j_gene: TRBJ2-7
v_gene: TRBV29-1
d_gene: -
abundance: -
CDR3nt: TGCAGCGTTTTCCAGGAGGGCTCCTACGAGCAGTACTTC
CDR3aa: CSVFQEGSYEQYF

j_gene: TRBJ2-1
v_gene: TRBV7-3
d_gene: -
abundance: once
CDR3nt: TGTGCCAGCATCAAACCGGGCTCTCTAATTTACAATGAGCAGTTCTTC
CDR3aa: CASIKPGSLIYNEQFF

j_gene: TRBJ2-2
v_gene: TRBV5-1
d_gene: -
abundance: few
CDR3nt: TGCGCCAGCAGTTTAACCCAACCCAACCGGGAGCTGTTTTTT
CDR3aa: CASSLTQPNRELFF

j_gene: TRBJ2-1
v_gene: TRBV9
d_gene: -
abundance: -
CDR3nt: TGTGCCAGCAGCGTATCAGGAGAAAATGAGCAGTTCTTC
CDR3aa: CASSVSGENEQFF

j_gene: TRBJ1-2
v_gene: TRBV5-6
d_gene: -
abundance: few
CDR3nt: TGTGCCAGCAGCCCCGAATCCGGCAGACCTCTAGTTTACTACACCTTC
CDR3aa: CASSPESGRPLVYYTF

j_gene: TRBJ2-7
v_gene: TRBV20-1
d_gene: -
abundance: many
CDR3nt: TGCAGTGCTAGACCCCTGGGAGGGGGGAACTACGAGCAGTACTTC
CDR3aa: CSARPLGGGNYEQYF

j_gene: TRBJ2-7
v_gene: TRBV2
d_gene: -
abundance: few
CDR3nt: TGTGCCAGCAGTGCACAATTCCAATCCGAGCAGTACTTC
CDR3aa: CASSAQFQSEQYF

j_gene: TRBJ1-2
v_gene: TRBV29-1
d_gene: TRBD1
abundance: many
CDR3nt: TGCAGCGTCCGCCGGGGACAGGGGTATGGCTACACCTTC
CDR3aa: CSVRRGQGYGYTF

j_gene: TRBJ1-1
v_gene: TRBV14
d_gene: -
abundance: few
CDR3nt: TGTGCCAGCAGCCAAGACCTGGGGGCCACTGAAGCTTTCTTT
CDR3aa: CASSQDLGATEAFF